Below are 7 T cell receptor beta chains sequenced from a single sample in a study of PD-L1 blockade in urothelial cancer. Some clones are missing from TCRdb's copy, which holds only in-frame ones; the method was immunoSEQ multiplex PCR. The data show approximately 100,000 clones, 91% seen once. The sample was PBMCs, taken around atezolizumab (anti-PD-L1) treatment. Every receptor here comes from a woman older than 75 with urothelial cancer.

V usage is TRBV28 and J usage is TRBJ2-5, with 7 nucleotides matching TRBD1. Germline V gene sequence: CDR1 MDHEN, CDR2 SYDVKM. This CDR3 comprises 13 residues. V was clipped by 10 bases and J by 4 bases; unmatched bases: 9. The CDR3 sequence: CATKQGWPETQYF. CDR3 nucleotides: TGTGCCACCAAACAGGGGTGGCCAGAGACCCAGTACTTC.

This chain uses TRBV27 with TRBJ2-3; D is undetermined. Germline V CDR1 and CDR2: MNHEY, SMNVEV (reference sequence). V dropped 2 bases and J dropped 2 bases, with 8 bases sitting between them. CDR3 length: 14 amino acids. The CDR3 bases are TGTGCCAGCAGTTTACGAGTCCCCACAGATACGCAGTATTTT. Translating gives CASSLRVPTDTQYF.

The chain uses TRBV5-1 and TRBJ1-5; a possible D gene is TRBD1 (5 bases). This CDR3 contains 13 residues. Germline V gene lookup returns CDR1 SGHRS and CDR2 YFSETQ. V was cut by 4 bases and J by 10 bases, with 15 bases left in between. The CDR3 coding sequence is TGCGCCAGCAGCCCTCGGGCGCGGGGCCCCCAGCATTTT. It translates to CASSPRARGPQHF.

This chain connects TRBV6-4 to TRBJ1-2; 7 nucleotides match TRBD1. V lost 5 bases, J lost 2 bases, and 2 bases stayed unmatched. The CDR3 loop spans 13 amino acids. The germline CDR1 and CDR2 sequences are MRHNA and SNTAGT. CDR3 loop: CASSPQGNYGYTF. DNA for the CDR3: TGTGCCAGCAGTCCACAGGGGAACTATGGCTACACCTTC.

The count of this clone is one. The chain links TRBV27 to TRBJ2-1, with TRBD2 matching over 12 bases. V was pared by 3 bases and J by 5 bases, with 17 bases of the junction left unmatched. This CDR3 has 20 residues. Germline CDR1 and CDR2: MNHEY and SMNVEV (reference sequence). Here the CDR3 DNA reads TGTGCCAGCAGTTTGTTCTTAGGTTCCGGGACTAGCGGGTTCCACAATGAGCAGTTCTTC. This sequence encodes CASSLFLGSGTSGFHNEQFF.

The CDR3 nucleotides read TGCAGCGGTGGGGAGGGGAGGTTTGGCTACACCTTC. Protein sequence: CSGGEGRFGYTF. The V and J genes are TRBV29-1 and TRBJ1-2; the D gene is possibly TRBD1 (5 bases). CDR3 length equals 12 residues. V shed 7 bases and J shed 7 bases, with 16 bases lying between them. Germline V gene sequence: CDR1 SQVTM, CDR2 ANQGSEA.

The V and J genes are TRBV5-1 and TRBJ2-1; 8 bases match TRBD2. The V and J ends lost 4 bases and 2 bases, in that order; junction bases with no gene match: 5. CDR1 and CDR2 (germline): SGHRS, YFSETQ. The CDR3 totals 15 residues. CDR3 nucleotides: TGCGCCAGCAGCGTAGGGACTAGACCCTACAATGAGCAGTTCTTC. Translating gives CASSVGTRPYNEQFF.